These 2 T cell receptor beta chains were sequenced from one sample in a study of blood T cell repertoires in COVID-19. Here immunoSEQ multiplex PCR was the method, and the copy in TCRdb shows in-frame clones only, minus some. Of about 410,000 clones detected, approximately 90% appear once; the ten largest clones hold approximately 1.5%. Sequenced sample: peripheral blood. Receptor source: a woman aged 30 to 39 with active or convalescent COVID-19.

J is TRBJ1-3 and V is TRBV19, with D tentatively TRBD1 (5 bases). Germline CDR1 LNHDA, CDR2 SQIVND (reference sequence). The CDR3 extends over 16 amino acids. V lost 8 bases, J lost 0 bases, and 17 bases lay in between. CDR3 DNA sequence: TGTGCCAGTGCCACGGGGGAGGGACTCTCTGGAAACACCATATATTTT. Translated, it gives CASATGEGLSGNTIYF.

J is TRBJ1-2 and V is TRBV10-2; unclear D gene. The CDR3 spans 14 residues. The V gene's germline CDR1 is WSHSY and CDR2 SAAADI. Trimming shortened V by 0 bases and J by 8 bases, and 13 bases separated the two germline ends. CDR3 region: CASSESYGAEGYTF. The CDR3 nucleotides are TGCGCCAGCAGTGAGTCTTACGGAGCGGAGGGCTACACCTTC.